This T cell receptor beta chain was retrieved from a study of technical replicates of blood from a handful of donors. In its sample, this clone was seen once. Data came from immunoSEQ multiplex PCR; TCRdb stores just in-frame clones and leaves some out. The sample has approximately 99,000 clones; 95% are singletons. The receptor comes from a human donor in good health. The sample comprised T cells isolated from PBMCs.

The chain's CDR3 is CASSVLGGEYQETQYF. CDR3 nucleotides: TGTGCCAGCAGCGTCCTGGGGGGAGAGTACCAAGAGACCCAGTACTTC. The V gene is TRBV9, the J gene TRBJ2-5; D perhaps matches TRBD2 (6 bases). The CDR3 sequence is 16 residues long. V lost 2 bases, J lost 0 bases, and 14 bases lay in between. The germline V gene encodes CDR1 SGDLS and CDR2 YYNGEE. The entire variable domain, with the rest obtained from reference TRBV9 and TRBJ2-5, is as follows: DSGVTQTPKHLITATGQRVTLRCSPRSGDLSVYWYQQSLDQGLQFLIQYYNGEERAKGNILERFSAQQFPDLHSELNLSSLELGDSALYFCASSVLGGEYQETQYFGPGTRLLVL.